This T cell receptor (beta chain) was captured in a study of neoadjuvant nivolumab and ipilimumab in lung cancer. Germline CDR1 reads MDHEN; CDR2 reads SYDVKM. The V gene lost 2 bases and the J gene lost 2 bases, with 9 bases spanning the gap. This CDR3 has 14 amino acids. The method was immunoSEQ multiplex PCR; TCRdb's version includes in-frame clones alone and lacks a portion of them. The table records 4,500 or so clones, roughly 81% of them present only once. The chain employs TRBV28 and TRBJ1-1, with a weak D call TRBD1 (6 bases). The origin of this receptor is an adult with non-small cell lung cancer. Sequencing was performed on adjacent normal lung tissue, taken after neoadjuvant nivolumab, alone or with ipilimumab, at or shortly before surgery. The CDR3 bases are TGTGCCAGCAGTTTAAGGGGGATTAACACTGAAGCTTTCTTT. Encoded protein: CASSLRGINTEAFF.